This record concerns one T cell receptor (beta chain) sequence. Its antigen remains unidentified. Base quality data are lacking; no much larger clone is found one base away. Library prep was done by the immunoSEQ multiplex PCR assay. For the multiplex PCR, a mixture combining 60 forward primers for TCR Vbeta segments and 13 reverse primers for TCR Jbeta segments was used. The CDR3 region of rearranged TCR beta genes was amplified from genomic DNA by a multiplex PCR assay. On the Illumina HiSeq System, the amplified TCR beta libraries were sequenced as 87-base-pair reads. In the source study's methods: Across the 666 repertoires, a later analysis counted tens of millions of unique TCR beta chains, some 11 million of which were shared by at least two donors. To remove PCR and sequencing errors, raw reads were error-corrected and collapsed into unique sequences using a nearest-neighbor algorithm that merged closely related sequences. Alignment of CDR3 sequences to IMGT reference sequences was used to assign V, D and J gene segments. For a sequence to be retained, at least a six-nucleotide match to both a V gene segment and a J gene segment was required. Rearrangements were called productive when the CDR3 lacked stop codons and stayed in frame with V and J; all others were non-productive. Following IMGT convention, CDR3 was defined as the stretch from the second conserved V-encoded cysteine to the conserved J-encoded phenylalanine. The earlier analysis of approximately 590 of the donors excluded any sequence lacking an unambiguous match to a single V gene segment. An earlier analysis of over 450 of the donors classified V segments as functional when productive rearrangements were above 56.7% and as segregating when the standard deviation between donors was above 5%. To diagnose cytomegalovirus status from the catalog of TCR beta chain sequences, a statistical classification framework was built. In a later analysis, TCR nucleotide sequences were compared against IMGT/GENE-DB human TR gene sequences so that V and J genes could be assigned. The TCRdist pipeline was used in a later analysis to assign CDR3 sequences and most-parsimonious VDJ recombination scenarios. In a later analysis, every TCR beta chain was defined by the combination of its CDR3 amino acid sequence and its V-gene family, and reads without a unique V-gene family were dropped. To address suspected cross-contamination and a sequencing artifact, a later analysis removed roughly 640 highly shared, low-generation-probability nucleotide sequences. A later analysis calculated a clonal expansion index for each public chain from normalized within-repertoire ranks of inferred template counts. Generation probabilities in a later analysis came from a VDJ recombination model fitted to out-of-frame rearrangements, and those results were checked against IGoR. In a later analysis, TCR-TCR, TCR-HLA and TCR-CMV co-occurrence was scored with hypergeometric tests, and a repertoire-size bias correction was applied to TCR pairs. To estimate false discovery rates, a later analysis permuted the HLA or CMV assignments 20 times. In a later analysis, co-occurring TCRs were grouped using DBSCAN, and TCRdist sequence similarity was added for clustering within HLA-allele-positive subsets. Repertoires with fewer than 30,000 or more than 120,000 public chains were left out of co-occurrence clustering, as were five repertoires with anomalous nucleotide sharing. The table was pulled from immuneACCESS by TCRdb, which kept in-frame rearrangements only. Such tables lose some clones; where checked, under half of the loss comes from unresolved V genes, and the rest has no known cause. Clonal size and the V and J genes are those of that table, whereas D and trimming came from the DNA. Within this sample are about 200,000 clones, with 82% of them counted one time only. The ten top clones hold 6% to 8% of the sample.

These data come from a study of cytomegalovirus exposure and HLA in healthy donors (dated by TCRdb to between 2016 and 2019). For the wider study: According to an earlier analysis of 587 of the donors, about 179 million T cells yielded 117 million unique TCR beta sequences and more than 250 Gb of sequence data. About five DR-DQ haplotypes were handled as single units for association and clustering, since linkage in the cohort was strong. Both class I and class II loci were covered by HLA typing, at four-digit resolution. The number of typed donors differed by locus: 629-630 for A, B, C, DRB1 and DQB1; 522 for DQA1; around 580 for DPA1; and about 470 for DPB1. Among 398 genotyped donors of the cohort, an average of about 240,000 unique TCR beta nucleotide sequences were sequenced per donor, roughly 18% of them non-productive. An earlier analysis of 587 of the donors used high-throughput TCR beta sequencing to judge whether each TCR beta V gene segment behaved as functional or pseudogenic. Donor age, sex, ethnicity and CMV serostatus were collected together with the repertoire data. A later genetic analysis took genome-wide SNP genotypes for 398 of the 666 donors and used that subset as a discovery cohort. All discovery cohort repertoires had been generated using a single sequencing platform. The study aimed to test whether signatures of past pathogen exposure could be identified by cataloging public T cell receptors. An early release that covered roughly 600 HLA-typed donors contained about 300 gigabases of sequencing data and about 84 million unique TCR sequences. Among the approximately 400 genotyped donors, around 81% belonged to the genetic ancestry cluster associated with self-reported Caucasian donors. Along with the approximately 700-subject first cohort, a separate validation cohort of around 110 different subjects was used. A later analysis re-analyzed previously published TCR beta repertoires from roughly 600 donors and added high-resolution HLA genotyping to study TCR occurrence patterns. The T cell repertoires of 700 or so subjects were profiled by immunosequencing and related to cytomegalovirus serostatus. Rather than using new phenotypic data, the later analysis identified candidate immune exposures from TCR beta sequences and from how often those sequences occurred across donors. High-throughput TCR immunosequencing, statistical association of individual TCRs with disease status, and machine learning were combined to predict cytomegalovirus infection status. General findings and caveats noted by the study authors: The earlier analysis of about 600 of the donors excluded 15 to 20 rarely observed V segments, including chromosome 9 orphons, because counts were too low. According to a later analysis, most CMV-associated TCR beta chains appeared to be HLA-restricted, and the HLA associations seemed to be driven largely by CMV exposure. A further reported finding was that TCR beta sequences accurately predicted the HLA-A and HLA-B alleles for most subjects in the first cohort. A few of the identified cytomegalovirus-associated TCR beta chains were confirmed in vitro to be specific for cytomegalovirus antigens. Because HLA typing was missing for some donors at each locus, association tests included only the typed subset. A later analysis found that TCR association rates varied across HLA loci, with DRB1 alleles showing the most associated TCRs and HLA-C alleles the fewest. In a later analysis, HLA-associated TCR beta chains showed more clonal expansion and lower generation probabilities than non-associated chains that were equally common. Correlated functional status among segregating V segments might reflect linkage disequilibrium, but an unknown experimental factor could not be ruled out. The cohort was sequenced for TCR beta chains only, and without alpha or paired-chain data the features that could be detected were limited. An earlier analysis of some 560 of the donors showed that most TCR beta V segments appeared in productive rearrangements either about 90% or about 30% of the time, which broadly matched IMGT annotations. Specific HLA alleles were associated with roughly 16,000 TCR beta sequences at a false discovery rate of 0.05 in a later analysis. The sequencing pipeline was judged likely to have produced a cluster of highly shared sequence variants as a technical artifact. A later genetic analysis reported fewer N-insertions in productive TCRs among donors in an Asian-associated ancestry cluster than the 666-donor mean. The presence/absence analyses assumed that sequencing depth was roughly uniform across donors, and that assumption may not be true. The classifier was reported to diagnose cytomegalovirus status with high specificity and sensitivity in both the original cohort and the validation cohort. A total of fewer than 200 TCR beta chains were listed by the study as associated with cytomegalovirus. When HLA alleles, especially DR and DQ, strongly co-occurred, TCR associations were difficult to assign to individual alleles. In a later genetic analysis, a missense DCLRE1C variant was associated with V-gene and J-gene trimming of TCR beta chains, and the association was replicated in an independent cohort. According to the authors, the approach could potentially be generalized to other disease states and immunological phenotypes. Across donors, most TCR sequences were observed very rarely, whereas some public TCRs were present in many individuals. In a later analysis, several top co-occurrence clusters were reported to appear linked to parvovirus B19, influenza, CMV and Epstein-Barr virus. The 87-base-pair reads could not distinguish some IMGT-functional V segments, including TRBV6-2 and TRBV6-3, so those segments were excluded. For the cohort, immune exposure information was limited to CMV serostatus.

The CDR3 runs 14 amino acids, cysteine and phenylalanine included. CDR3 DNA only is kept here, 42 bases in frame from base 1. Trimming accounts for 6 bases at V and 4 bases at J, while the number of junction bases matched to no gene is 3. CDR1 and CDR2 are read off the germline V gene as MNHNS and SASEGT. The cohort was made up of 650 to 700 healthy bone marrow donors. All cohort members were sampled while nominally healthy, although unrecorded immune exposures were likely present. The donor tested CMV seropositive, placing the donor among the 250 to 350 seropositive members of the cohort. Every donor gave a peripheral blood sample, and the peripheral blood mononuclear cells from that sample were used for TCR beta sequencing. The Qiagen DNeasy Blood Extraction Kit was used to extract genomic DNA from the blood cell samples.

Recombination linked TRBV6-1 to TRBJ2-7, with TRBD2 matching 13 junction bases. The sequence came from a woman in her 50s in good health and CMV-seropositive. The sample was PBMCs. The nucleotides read TGTGCCAGCAGGCGGACTAGCGGGGGATACGAGCAGTACTTC. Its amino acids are CASRRTSGGYEQYF.